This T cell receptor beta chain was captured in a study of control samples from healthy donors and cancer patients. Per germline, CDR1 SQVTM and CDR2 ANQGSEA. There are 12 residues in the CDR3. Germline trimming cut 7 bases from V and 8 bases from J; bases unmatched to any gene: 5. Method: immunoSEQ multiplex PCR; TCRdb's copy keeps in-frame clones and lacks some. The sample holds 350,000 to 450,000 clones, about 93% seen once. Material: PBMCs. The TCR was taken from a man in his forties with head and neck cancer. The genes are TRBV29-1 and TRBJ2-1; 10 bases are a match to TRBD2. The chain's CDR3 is CSALAGADEQFF. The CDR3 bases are TGCAGCGCTCTAGCGGGAGCTGATGAGCAGTTCTTC.